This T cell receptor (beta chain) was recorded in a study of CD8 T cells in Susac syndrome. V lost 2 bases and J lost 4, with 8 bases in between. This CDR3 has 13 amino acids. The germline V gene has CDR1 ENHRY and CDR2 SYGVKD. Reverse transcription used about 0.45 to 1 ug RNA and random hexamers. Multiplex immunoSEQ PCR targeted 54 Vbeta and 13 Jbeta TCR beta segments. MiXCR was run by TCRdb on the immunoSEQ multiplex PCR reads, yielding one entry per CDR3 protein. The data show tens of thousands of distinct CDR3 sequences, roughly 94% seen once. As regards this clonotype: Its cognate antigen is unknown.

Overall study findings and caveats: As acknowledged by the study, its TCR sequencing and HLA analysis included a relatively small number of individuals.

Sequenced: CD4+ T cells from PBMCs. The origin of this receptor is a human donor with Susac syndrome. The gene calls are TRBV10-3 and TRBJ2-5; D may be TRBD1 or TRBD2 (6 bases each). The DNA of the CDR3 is TGTGCCATCAGTGAGGGGGGGCGAGAGACCCAGTACTTC. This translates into CAISEGGRETQYF.